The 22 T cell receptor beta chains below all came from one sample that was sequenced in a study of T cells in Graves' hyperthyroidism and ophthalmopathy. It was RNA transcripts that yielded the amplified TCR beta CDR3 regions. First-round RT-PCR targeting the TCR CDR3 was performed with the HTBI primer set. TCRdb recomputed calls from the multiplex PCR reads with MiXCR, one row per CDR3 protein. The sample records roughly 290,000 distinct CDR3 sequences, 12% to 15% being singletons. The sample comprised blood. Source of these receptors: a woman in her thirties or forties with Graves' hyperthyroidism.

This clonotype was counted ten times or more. This CDR3 is CASSDRHSNQPQHF. The CDR3 DNA reads as TGTGCCAGCAGTGACAGACATAGCAATCAGCCCCAGCATTTT. The genes are TRBV2 and TRBJ1-5, with D uncertain. The germline V gene encodes CDR1 SNHLY and CDR2 FYNNEI. The CDR3 extends over 14 amino acids. V lost 3 bases and J lost 0, with 6 bases in between.

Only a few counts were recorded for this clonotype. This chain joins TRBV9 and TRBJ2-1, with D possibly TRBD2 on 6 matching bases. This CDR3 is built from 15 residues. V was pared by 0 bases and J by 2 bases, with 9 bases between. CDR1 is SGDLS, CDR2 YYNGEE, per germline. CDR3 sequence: CASSVVADPYNEQFF. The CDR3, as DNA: TGTGCCAGCAGCGTAGTAGCGGATCCCTACAATGAGCAGTTCTTC.

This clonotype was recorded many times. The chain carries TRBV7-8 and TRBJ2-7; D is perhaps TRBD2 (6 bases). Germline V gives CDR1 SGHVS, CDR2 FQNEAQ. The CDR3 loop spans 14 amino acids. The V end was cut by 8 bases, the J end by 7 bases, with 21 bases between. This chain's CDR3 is CASGSSGTLGEQYF. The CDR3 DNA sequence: TGTGCCAGCGGTTCTTCCGGGACTTTGGGGGAGCAGTACTTC.

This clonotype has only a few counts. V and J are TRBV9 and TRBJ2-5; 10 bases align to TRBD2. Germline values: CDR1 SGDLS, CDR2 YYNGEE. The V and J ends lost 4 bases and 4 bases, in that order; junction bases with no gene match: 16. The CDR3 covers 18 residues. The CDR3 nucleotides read TGTGCCAGCAGCCCTGGCTTGGCTAGCGGGAGCAGGAGAGAGACCCAGTACTTC. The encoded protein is CASSPGLASGSRRETQYF.

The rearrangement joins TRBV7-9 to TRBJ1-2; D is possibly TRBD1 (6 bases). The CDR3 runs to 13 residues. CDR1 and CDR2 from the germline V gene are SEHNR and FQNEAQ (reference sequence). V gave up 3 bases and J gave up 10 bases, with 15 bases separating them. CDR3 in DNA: TGTGCCAGCAGCTTTCCCTTGGACAGAGTCTACACCTTC. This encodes CASSFPLDRVYTF.

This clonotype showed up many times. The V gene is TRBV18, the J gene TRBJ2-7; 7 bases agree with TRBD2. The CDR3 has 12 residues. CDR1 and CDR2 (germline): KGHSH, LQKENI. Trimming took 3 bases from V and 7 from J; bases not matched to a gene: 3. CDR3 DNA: TGTGCCAGCTCACCGACGGGGGGTGAGCAGTACTTC. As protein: CASSPTGGEQYF.

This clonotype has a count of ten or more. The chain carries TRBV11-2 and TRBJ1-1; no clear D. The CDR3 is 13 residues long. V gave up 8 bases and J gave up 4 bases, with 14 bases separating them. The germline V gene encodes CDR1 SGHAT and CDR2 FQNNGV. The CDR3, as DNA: TGTGCCAGCGGAGCTTATTTGGGCACTGAAGCTTTCTTT. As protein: CASGAYLGTEAFF.

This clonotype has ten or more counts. The chain's CDR3 is CASSENRGSQPQHF. Here the CDR3 DNA reads TGTGCCAGCAGTGAGAATAGGGGGAGTCAGCCCCAGCATTTT. The V and J genes are TRBV2 and TRBJ1-5, with a possible D match to TRBD1 (6 bases). The CDR3 extends over 14 amino acids. Trimming removed 3 bases at V and 6 bases at J, with 12 bases between. From germline, CDR1 is SNHLY and CDR2 FYNNEI.

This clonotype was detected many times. This chain's CDR3 is CASSLEGVGSYEQYF. The CDR3 region has the DNA TGTGCCAGCAGCTTAGAGGGAGTCGGCTCCTACGAGCAGTACTTC. The chain has TRBV13 and TRBJ2-7; TRBD2 is a possible D gene (5 bases). V was pared by 1 base and J by 0 bases, with 10 bases between. This CDR3 has 15 amino acids. Germline CDR1 and CDR2: PRHDT and FYEKMQ (reference sequence).

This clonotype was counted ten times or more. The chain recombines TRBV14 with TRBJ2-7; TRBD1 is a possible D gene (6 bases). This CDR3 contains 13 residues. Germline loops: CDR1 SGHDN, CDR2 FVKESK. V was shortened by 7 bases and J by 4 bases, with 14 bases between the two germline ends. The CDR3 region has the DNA TGTGCCAGCAAGGGAGCAGGGGCGTACGAGCAGTACTTC. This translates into CASKGAGAYEQYF.

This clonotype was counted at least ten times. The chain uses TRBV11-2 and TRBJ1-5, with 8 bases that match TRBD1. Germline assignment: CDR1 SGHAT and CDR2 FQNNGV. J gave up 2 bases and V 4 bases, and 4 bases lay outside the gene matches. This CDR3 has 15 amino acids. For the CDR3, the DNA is TGTGCCAGCAGCTCTACGACAGGGGGCAATCAGCCCCAGCATTTT. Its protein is CASSSTTGGNQPQHF.

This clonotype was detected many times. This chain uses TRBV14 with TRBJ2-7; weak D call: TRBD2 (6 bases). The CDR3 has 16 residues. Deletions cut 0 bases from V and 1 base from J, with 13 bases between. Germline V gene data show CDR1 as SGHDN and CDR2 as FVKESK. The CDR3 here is CASSQDTSRNSYEQYF. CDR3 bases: TGTGCCAGCAGCCAAGATACTAGCCGAAATTCCTACGAGCAGTACTTC.

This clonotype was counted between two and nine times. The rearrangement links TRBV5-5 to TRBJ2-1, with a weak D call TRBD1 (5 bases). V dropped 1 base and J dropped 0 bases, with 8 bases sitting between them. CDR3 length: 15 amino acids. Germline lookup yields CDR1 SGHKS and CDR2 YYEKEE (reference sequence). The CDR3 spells CASSLYQGSYNEQFF. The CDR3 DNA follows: TGTGCCAGCAGCTTGTATCAGGGCTCCTACAATGAGCAGTTCTTC.

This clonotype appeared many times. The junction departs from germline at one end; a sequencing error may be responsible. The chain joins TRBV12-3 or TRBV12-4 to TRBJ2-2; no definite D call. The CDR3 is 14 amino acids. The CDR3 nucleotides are TGTGACAGCAGTTTCATGGGAATGGCCGGGGAGCTGTTTTTT. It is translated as CDSSFMGMAGELFF.

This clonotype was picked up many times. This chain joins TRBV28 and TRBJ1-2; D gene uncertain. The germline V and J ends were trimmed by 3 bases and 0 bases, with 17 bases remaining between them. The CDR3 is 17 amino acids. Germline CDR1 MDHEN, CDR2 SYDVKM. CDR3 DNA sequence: TGTGCCAGCAGTTTTGCAGGCCCGCCTACTACTAACTATGGCTACACCTTC. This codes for CASSFAGPPTTNYGYTF.

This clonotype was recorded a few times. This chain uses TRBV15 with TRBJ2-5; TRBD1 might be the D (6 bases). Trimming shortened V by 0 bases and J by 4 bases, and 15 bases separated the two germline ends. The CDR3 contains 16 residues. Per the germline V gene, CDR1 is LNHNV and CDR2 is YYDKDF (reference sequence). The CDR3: CATSRDLAGVGETQYF. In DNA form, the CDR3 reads TGTGCCACCAGCAGAGATCTGGCAGGGGTCGGAGAGACCCAGTACTTC. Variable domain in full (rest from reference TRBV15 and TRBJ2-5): DAMVIQNPRYQVTQFGKPVTLSCSQTLNHNVMYWYQQKSSQAPKLLFHYYDKDFNNEADTPDNFQSRRPNTSFCFLDIRSPGLGDTAMYLCATSRDLAGVGETQYFGPGTRLLVL.

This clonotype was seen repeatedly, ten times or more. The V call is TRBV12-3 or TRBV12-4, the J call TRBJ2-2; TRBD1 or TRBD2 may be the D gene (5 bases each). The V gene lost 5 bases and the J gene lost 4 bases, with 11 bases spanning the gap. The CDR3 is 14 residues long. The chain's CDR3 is CASSRDLTTGELFF. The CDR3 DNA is TGTGCCAGCAGTAGGGACCTCACCACCGGGGAGCTGTTTTTT.

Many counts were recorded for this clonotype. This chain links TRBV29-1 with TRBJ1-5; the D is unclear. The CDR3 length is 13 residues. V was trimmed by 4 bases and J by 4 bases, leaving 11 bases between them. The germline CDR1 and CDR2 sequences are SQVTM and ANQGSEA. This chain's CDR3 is CSVVIRANQPQHF. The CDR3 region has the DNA TGCAGCGTTGTAATAAGGGCTAATCAGCCCCAGCATTTT.

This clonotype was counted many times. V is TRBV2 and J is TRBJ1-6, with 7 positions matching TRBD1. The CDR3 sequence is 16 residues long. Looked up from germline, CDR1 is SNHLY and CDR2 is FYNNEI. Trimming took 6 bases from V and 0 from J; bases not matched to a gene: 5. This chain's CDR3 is CASSPTGSSYNSPLHF. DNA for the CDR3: TGTGCCAGCAGCCCGACAGGGAGCTCCTATAATTCACCCCTCCACTTT. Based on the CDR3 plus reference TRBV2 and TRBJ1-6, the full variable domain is EPEVTQTPSHQVTQMGQEVILRCVPISNHLYFYWYRQILGQKVEFLVSFYNNEISEKSEIFDDQFSVERPDGSNFTLKIRSTKLEDSAMYFCASSPTGSSYNSPLHFGNGTRLTVT.

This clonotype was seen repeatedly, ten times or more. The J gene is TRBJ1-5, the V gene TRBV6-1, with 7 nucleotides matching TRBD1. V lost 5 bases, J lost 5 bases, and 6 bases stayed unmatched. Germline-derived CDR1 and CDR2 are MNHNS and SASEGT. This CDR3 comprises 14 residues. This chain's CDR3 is CASSLRQGYQPQHF. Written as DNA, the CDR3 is TGTGCCAGCAGTTTGCGACAGGGTTATCAGCCCCAGCATTTT.

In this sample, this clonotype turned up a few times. The CDR3 loop reads CASIRQGYDTEAFF. In DNA, the CDR3 is TGTGCCAGCATTCGACAGGGGTACGACACTGAAGCTTTCTTT. This rearrangement joins TRBV11-3 to TRBJ1-1, with 8 bases fitting TRBD1. The CDR3 covers 14 residues. The V gene end was trimmed by 7 bases and the J gene end by 3 bases; junction bases not matched to a gene: 7. Germline CDR1 and CDR2: SGHNT and YENEEA.

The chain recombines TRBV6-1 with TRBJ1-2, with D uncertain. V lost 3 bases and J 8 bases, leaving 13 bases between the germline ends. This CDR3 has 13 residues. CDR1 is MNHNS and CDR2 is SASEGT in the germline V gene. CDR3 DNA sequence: TGTGCCAGCAGTGACCTAGGCGTTGGAGGCTACACCTTC. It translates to CASSDLGVGGYTF.